This T cell receptor (beta chain) comes out of a study of beta chain features in type 1 diabetes. The wider study: Across every sample, over 100 million sorted cells were examined in total.

Germline V gives CDR1 SGHVS, CDR2 FQNEAQ. Trimming pared 6 bases from V and 2 bases from J, leaving 8 bases between. This CDR3 region has 13 residues. Comment on this clone: Its matching antigen is unknown.

Expressed TCRB transcripts were sequenced, since all the RNA that had been isolated was reverse transcribed. Deep immunoSEQ sequencing covered naive, central memory and regulatory T cell samples. Sequencing used immunoSEQ multiplex PCR; TCRdb keeps in-frame clones, though not all of them. The repertoire holds about 620,000 clones, with around 15% as singletons. Study-wide results and caveats: Compared to healthy donors, patients appeared to have naive, central memory and Treg TCRB repertoires that were more alike. The study left unresolved whether HLA type influences TCRB rearrangement.

J is TRBJ2-1 and V is TRBV7-8; D ambiguous. The sample consisted of naive CD4+ T cells from blood. The TCR originated in a man aged 18 to 30 in good health. DNA for the CDR3: TGTGCCAGCAGTTCAACTACCTACAATGAGCAGTTCTTC. Amino acids: CASSSTTYNEQFF.